A single sample is the source of the 20 T cell receptor beta chains below, sequenced in a study of blood T cell repertoires in COVID-19. Clones were sequenced by immunoSEQ multiplex PCR, and TCRdb holds only the in-frame ones, with some missing. The sample carries approximately 300,000 clones, about 87% recorded once. The sequencing sample was made of PBMCs or T cells enriched from blood (not recorded which). These receptor sequences come from a woman aged 25-40 years who had recovered from COVID-19.

The genes are TRBV27 and TRBJ1-1, with 8 bases aligning to TRBD1. The germline V gene has CDR1 MNHEY and CDR2 SMNVEV (reference sequence). The ends lost 7 bases at V and 5 bases at J; junction bases unmatched: 9. The CDR3 runs to 14 residues. CDR3 DNA sequence: TGTGCCAGCACCCCCACAGGGGGAGGTACTGAAGCTTTCTTT. Translation: CASTPTGGGTEAFF.

The rearrangement uses TRBV10-2 and TRBJ2-1, with TRBD2 identical over 8 bases. V shed 2 bases and J 2 bases; nucleotides not matched to a gene: 2. The CDR3 has 15 residues. Germline lookup yields CDR1 WSHSY and CDR2 SAAADI. CDR3 amino acids: CASSETSGTYNEQFF. The CDR3 region has the DNA TGCGCCAGCAGTGAGACTAGCGGAACCTACAATGAGCAGTTCTTC.

Here the CDR3 reads CASSPTRGPTLDNSPLHF. The DNA for the CDR3 is TGCGCCAGCAGCCCCACAAGGGGGCCAACCCTGGACAATTCACCCCTCCACTTT. The chain recombines TRBV4-1 with TRBJ1-6, with TRBD1 matching 7 bases. This CDR3 contains 18 residues. V lost 4 bases and J lost 7; bases outside the gene matches: 16. Germline loops: CDR1 MGHRA, CDR2 YSYEKL.

J is TRBJ1-4 and V is TRBV11-2; 7 bases agree with TRBD1. Germline-derived CDR1 and CDR2 are SGHAT and FQNNGV. V shed 4 bases and J 8 bases; nucleotides not matched to a gene: 10. CDR3 length: 15 amino acids. For the CDR3, the DNA is TGTGCCAGCAGCTCCATCAGGGGGGTACAGGAAAAACTGTTTTTT. It yields the protein CASSSIRGVQEKLFF.

This chain uses TRBV7-9 with TRBJ1-1; TRBD1 agrees at 12 bases. CDR1 is SEHNR, CDR2 FQNEAQ, per germline (reference sequence). The ends lost 6 bases at V and 5 bases at J; junction bases unmatched: 4. This CDR3 is 14 amino acids long. Here the CDR3 reads CASRRGQGATEAFF. The CDR3 DNA reads TGTGCCAGCAGACGGGGACAGGGGGCTACTGAAGCTTTCTTT. The full variable domain, in which reference TRBV7-9 and TRBJ1-1 provide the parts outside the CDR3, is DTGVSQNPRHKITKRGQNVTFRCDPISEHNRLYWYRQTLGQGPEFLTYFQNEAQLEKSRLLSDRFSAERPKGSFSTLEIQRTEQGDSAMYLCASRRGQGATEAFFGQGTRLTVV.

The sample holds one count of this clone. The CDR3 DNA is TGTGCCAGCAGCCCGGGACTCACCCAAGAGACCCAGTACTTC. It codes for CASSPGLTQETQYF. This chain links TRBV7-2 with TRBJ2-5; possibly TRBD2 for D (6 bases). The CDR3 is made up of 14 amino acids. The germline CDR1 and CDR2 sequences are SGHTA and FQGNSA. With 5 bases removed from V and 1 base from J, the gap between germline ends came to 11 bases.

The chain employs TRBV5-1 and TRBJ1-2, with no clear D. V lost 0 bases to trimming and J lost 4 bases, with 13 bases between them. The CDR3 is 15 amino acids. Germline V gives CDR1 SGHRS, CDR2 YFSETQ. CDR3 coding DNA: TGCGCCAGCAGCTTGGGGATAGTGCCAGGCTATGGCTACACCTTC. Residues: CASSLGIVPGYGYTF.

The chain combines TRBV25-1 with TRBJ1-5, with unresolved D. This CDR3 spans 15 amino acids. The germline V and J ends were trimmed by 4 bases and 0 bases, with 10 bases remaining between them. Germline V gene data show CDR1 as MGHDK and CDR2 as SYGVNS. The CDR3 region is CASSGQEYSNQPQHF. As DNA, the CDR3 is TGTGCCAGCAGTGGACAAGAATATAGCAATCAGCCCCAGCATTTT. Looking up the rest from reference TRBV25-1 and TRBJ1-5 gives the full variable domain: EADIYQTPRYLVIGTGKKITLECSQTMGHDKMYWYQQDPGMELHLIHYSYGVNSTEKGDLSSESTVSRIRTEHFPLTLESARPSHTSQYLCASSGQEYSNQPQHFGDGTRLSIL.

This chain connects TRBV19 to TRBJ2-5; D call uncertain. V shed 3 bases and J shed 5 bases, with 10 bases lying between them. The V gene's germline CDR1 is LNHDA and CDR2 SQIVND (reference sequence). The CDR3 loop spans 13 amino acids. The CDR3 sequence is CASSIQRDETQYF. The CDR3 region has the DNA TGTGCCAGTAGTATCCAGCGTGATGAGACCCAGTACTTC.

The chain has TRBV12-5 and TRBJ2-5, with D unclear. V lost 4 bases, J lost 5 bases, and 8 bases lay in between. There are 12 residues in the CDR3. Germline values: CDR1 LGHNT, CDR2 FRNRAP. The CDR3 DNA is TGTGCTAGTGGTTCCATCGGGGAGACCCAGTACTTC. This sequence encodes CASGSIGETQYF.

The V gene is TRBV5-8, the J gene TRBJ2-1; 8 bases match TRBD1. Germline values: CDR1 SGHTS, CDR2 YDEGEE. Trimming took 4 bases from V and 2 from J; bases not matched to a gene: 11. This CDR3 has 17 residues. CDR3 sequence reads: CASSRIQGVGPYNEQFF. CDR3 nucleotides: TGTGCCAGCAGCCGGATACAGGGGGTAGGTCCCTACAATGAGCAGTTCTTC.

This clone came up once. This sequence joins TRBV2 and TRBJ2-5; a possible D gene is TRBD1 (6 bases). This CDR3 region has 15 residues. From germline, CDR1 is SNHLY and CDR2 FYNNEI. Trimming left V 5 bases short and J 5 bases short, with 18 bases between. CDR3 region: CASSLRHRAGETQYF. The CDR3 DNA reads as TGTGCCAGCAGTTTAAGACACAGGGCCGGGGAGACCCAGTACTTC.

This chain links TRBV6-5 with TRBJ2-7, with TRBD2 identical over 11 bases. From germline, CDR1 is MNHEY and CDR2 SVGAGI. This CDR3 contains 14 residues. V shed 7 bases, J shed 6 bases, and the junction held 8 bases outside the gene matches. CDR3 coding DNA: TGTGCCAGCACTAGCGGGGGGCCTGCCGGCGAGCAGTACTTC. Translated: CASTSGGPAGEQYF.

The rearrangement joins TRBV9 to TRBJ2-7; 11 positions match TRBD2. Germline loops: CDR1 SGDLS, CDR2 YYNGEE. The CDR3 is made up of 15 amino acids. J gave up 2 bases and V 3 bases, and 4 bases lay outside the gene matches. The CDR3 DNA reads TGTGCCAGCAGCGCCGGGACTAGCGGAACCTACGAGCAGTACTTC. Translated, it gives CASSAGTSGTYEQYF.

V is TRBV10-3 and J is TRBJ2-7; 10 bases agree with TRBD1. CDR1 and CDR2 (germline): ENHRY, SYGVKD. Trimming took 6 bases from V and 1 from J; bases not matched to a gene: 3. The CDR3 is 14 amino acids. CDR3 DNA sequence: TGTGCCATCAGAGGACAGGGGGGATCCTACGAGCAGTACTTC. Translating gives CAIRGQGGSYEQYF.

On this clone: Relative to the germline gene, one junction end is altered; a read error may explain this. CDR3 protein: CASSLGGVVSF. DNA for the CDR3: TGCGCCAGCAGCTTGGGAGGCGTAGTAAGCTTT. This chain uses TRBV5-1 with TRBJ1-1; no definite D call. CDR1 and CDR2 from the germline V gene are SGHRS and YFSETQ. The CDR3 is 11 amino acids.

The chain combines TRBV7-2 with TRBJ2-2; TRBD2 aligns across 7 bases. Germline-derived CDR1 and CDR2 are SGHTA and FQGNSA. V was clipped by 6 bases and J by 3 bases; unmatched bases: 7. CDR3 length equals 15 residues. CDR3 region: CASSPGGWYTGELFF. Here the CDR3 DNA reads TGTGCCAGCAGTCCGGGGGGTTGGTACACCGGGGAGCTGTTTTTT.

This clone was picked up a small number of times. This chain uses TRBV7-6 with TRBJ1-6; perhaps TRBD1 as D (6 bases). Germline CDR1 and CDR2: SGHVS and FNYEAQ. CDR3 size: 14 residues. V lost 5 bases, J lost 8 bases, and 13 bases lay in between. The CDR3 bases are TGTGCCAGCAGCAGAGGGGGTCTCTATTCACCCCTCCACTTT. Translating gives CASSRGGLYSPLHF.

The chain has TRBV6-5 and TRBJ2-7; D is possibly TRBD2 (5 bases). Between the trimmed V and J ends, which lost 8 bases and 0 bases, there was a span of 14 bases. Germline assignment: CDR1 MNHEY and CDR2 SVGAGI. This CDR3 region has 14 residues. In nucleotides, the CDR3 is TGTGCCAGCGCCCCCCAGCGGAACTCCTACGAGCAGTACTTC. Translation: CASAPQRNSYEQYF.

V gene TRBV3-1 (or the pseudogene TRBV3-2) combines with J gene TRBJ2-1, with 10 bases fitting TRBD2. J lost 5 bases, V lost 0 bases, and 4 bases had no gene match. The CDR3 has 16 residues. Per the germline V gene, CDR1 is LGHDT and CDR2 is YNNKEL (reference sequence). As DNA, the CDR3 is TGTGCCAGCAGCCAAGATGAAGCGGGGGGGAACAATGAGCAGTTCTTC. Protein product: CASSQDEAGGNNEQFF.